Presented here are 10 T cell receptor beta chains from one specimen sequenced in a study of blood T cell repertoires in COVID-19. Using immunoSEQ multiplex PCR, the repertoire was profiled, and TCRdb retains in-frame clones only, with some absent. Among about 400,000 clones, 70% to 90% were seen once, and the ten largest hold more than 1%. The sequencing input was peripheral blood. The receptors come from a man aged 40-50 years with acute or convalescent COVID-19.

This chain links TRBV5-1 with TRBJ2-3; no definite D call. Germline CDR1 is SGHRS and CDR2 is YFSETQ. This CDR3 is built from 13 residues. V was shortened by 0 bases and J by 4 bases, with 6 bases between the two germline ends. CDR3 coding DNA: TGCGCCAGCAGCTTGGGTCCGGCAGATACGCAGTATTTT. It codes for CASSLGPADTQYF.

V is TRBV4-3 and J is TRBJ1-2; D uncertain. This CDR3 has 13 amino acids. Germline lookup yields CDR1 LGHNA and CDR2 YSLEER. The V end lost 6 bases, the J end lost 6 bases, and 14 bases lay between the germline ends. Here the CDR3 DNA reads TGCGCCAGCAGTTTCCAGAACGAGGATGGCTACACCTTC. This translates into CASSFQNEDGYTF.

The V gene is TRBV7-9, the J gene TRBJ2-6; D call uncertain. The CDR3 spans 16 residues. The V gene lost 1 base and the J gene lost 0 bases, with 7 bases spanning the gap. The germline V gene encodes CDR1 SEHNR and CDR2 FQNEAQ (reference sequence). Written as DNA, the CDR3 is TGTGCCAGCAGCTTAGTTCCGGTCTCTGGGGCCAACGTCCTGACTTTC. Its translation: CASSLVPVSGANVLTF.

The rearrangement uses TRBV5-1 and TRBJ1-3, with unresolved D. The CDR3 runs 16 residues. The germline V and J ends were trimmed by 0 bases and 1 base, with 11 bases remaining between them. Germline CDR1 is SGHRS and CDR2 is YFSETQ. The DNA of the CDR3 is TGCGCCAGCAGCTTGGTTGGCAGACTTTCTGGAAACACCATATATTTT. Protein product: CASSLVGRLSGNTIYF.

J is TRBJ2-2 and V is TRBV6-5; D may be TRBD2 (6 bases). Germline V gene sequence: CDR1 MNHEY, CDR2 SVGAGI. The ends were cut back, 6 bases at V and 7 bases at J, with 9 bases in the middle. CDR3 size: 12 residues. The CDR3 region has the DNA TGTGCCAGCAGCTGGACTAACGGGGAGCTGTTTTTT. Amino acid sequence: CASSWTNGELFF.

The CDR3 DNA reads as TGTGCCAGCAGCCCGGGAGGGGGGGGAGCTTTCTTT. This encodes CASSPGGGGAFF. V and J are TRBV28 and TRBJ1-1, with D possibly matching TRBD1 (6 bases). Germline values: CDR1 MDHEN, CDR2 SYDVKM. This CDR3 has 12 amino acids. V was clipped by 6 bases and J by 10 bases, with 15 bases between them.

About this clone itself: The germline gene is not matched at one end of the junction; a read error may be the cause. The chain couples TRBV13 to TRBJ2-7; 8 bases are a match to TRBD1. There are 16 residues in the CDR3. Per the germline V gene, CDR1 is PRHDT and CDR2 is FYEKMQ (reference sequence). The CDR3 bases are TGTGCCAGCAGCCTACAAATCAGGGGGCTCAGGTACGAACAGTACTTC. It translates to CASSLQIRGLRYEQYF.

This clone was seen a handful of times. The gene calls are TRBV28 and TRBJ1-4; perhaps TRBD1 as D (5 bases). Trimming shortened V by 7 bases and J by 5 bases, and 20 bases separated the two germline ends. Germline CDR1 and CDR2: MDHEN and SYDVKM. The CDR3 extends over 16 amino acids. The CDR3 protein is CASTPPGGLRNEKLFF. As DNA, the CDR3 is TGTGCCAGCACTCCTCCCGGGGGACTGAGGAATGAAAAACTGTTTTTT.

Notes on this clone: Other DNA sequences in the same sample also yield this CDR3. The chain joins TRBV9 to TRBJ1-1; 8 bases line up with TRBD1. V lost 2 bases, J lost 4 bases, and 1 base stayed unmatched. This CDR3 contains 13 residues. Germline V gives CDR1 SGDLS, CDR2 YYNGEE. The CDR3 protein is CASSVQGATEAFF. The CDR3 nucleotides read TGTGCCAGCAGCGTTCAGGGGGCCACTGAAGCTTTCTTT.

This rearrangement joins TRBV29-1 to TRBJ2-2; 8 bases match TRBD1. Germline lookup yields CDR1 SQVTM and CDR2 ANQGSEA. The CDR3 spans 15 residues. Trimming removed 1 base from V and 7 bases from J; junction bases left unmatched: 8. The DNA of the CDR3 is TGCAGCGTTGAAGGTGGCGGACAGGGAGTCGGGGAGCTGTTTTTT. Its protein product is CSVEGGGQGVGELFF.